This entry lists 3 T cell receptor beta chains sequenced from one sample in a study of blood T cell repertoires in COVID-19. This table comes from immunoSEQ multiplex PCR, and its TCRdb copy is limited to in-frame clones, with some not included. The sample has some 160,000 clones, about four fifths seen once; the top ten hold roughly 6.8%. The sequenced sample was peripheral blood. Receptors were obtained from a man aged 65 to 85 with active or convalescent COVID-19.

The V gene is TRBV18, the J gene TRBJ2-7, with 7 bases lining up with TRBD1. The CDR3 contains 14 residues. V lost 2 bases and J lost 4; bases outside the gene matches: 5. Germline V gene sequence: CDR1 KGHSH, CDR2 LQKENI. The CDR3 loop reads CASSPFDREYEQYF. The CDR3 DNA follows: TGTGCCAGCTCACCATTCGACAGGGAATACGAGCAGTACTTC.

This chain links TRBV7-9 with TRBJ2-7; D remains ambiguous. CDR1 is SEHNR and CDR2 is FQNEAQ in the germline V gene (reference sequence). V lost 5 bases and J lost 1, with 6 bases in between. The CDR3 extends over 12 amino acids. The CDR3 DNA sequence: TGTGCCAGCAGCCGCGCTTCCTACGAGCAGTACTTC. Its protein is CASSRASYEQYF.

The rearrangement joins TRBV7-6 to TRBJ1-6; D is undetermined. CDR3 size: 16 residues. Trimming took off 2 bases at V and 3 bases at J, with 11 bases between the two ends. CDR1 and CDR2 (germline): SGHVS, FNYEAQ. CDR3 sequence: CASSLIEQNYNSPLHF. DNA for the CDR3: TGTGCCAGCAGCTTAATAGAACAGAACTATAATTCACCCCTCCACTTT.